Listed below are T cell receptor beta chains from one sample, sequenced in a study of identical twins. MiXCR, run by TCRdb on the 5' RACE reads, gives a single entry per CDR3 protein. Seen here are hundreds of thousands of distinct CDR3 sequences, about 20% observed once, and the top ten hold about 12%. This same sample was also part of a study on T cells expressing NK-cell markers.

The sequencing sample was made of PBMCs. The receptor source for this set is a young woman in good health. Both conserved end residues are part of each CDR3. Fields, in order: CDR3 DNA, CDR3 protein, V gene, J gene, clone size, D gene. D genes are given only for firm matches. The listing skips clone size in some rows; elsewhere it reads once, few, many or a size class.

TGTGCCAGCAGCCTAAGGGCTAGCGGGACAAGCAATGAGCAGTTCTTC	CASSLRASGTSNEQFF	TRBV12-3/TRBV12-4	TRBJ2-1	-	TRBD2
TGTGCCAGCAGCCAAGATTTTTACACCGGGGAGCTGTTTTTT	CASSQDFYTGELFF	TRBV14	TRBJ2-2	-	-
TGTGCCAGCAGCCAGGGGACTAGTCAATATACGCAGTATTTT	CASSQGTSQYTQYF	TRBV5-6	TRBJ2-3	-	TRBD2
TGTGCCAGCAGTGAGTCGACCTGGGGGGGACCCTACGAGCAGTACTTC	CASSESTWGGPYEQYF	TRBV25-1	TRBJ2-7	-	TRBD2
TGTGCCAGCAGTTTCAGGGACAGGGCCTACGAGCAGTACTTC	CASSFRDRAYEQYF	TRBV12-3/TRBV12-4	TRBJ2-7	many	TRBD1
TGTGCCAGCAGTGAAGCCCTAACGGGGGTCTACGAGCAGTACTTC	CASSEALTGVYEQYF	TRBV6-1	TRBJ2-7	few	-
TGCAGCGCGGACAGGGATGACACTGAAGCTTTCTTT	CSADRDDTEAFF	TRBV29-1	TRBJ1-1	-	TRBD1
TGTGCCAGCAGTGAAGATTGGAGCGAGAGGGAGTATTTT	CASSEDWSEREYF	TRBV6-1	TRBJ2-3	-	-
TGTGCCAGCAGTGAATCTCCGGAGACCCAGTACTTC	CASSESPETQYF	TRBV25-1	TRBJ2-5	-	-
TGCGCCAGCAGCGACCTCACAGATACGCAGTATTTT	CASSDLTDTQYF	TRBV5-1	TRBJ2-3	-	-
TGTGCCAGCAGTTTAAATACGAATTCACCCCTCCACTTT	CASSLNTNSPLHF	TRBV12-3/TRBV12-4	TRBJ1-6	-	-
TGTGCCAGCAGTTACTCGAATTTAAAAGGGTACGAGCAGTACTTC	CASSYSNLKGYEQYF	TRBV6-5	TRBJ2-7	-	-
TGTGCCAATAGCGGAACCAGCACAGATACGCAGTATTTT	CANSGTSTDTQYF	TRBV10-3	TRBJ2-3	-	-
TGTGCCAGCAGCCCGGGACTAGCGGAGCACTATGAGCAGTTCTTC	CASSPGLAEHYEQFF	TRBV5-5	TRBJ2-1	many	TRBD2
TGCAGTGCTAGGGGACAGGGGAGGGACCTCACAGATACGCAGTATTTT	CSARGQGRDLTDTQYF	TRBV20-1	TRBJ2-3	few	TRBD1
TGTGCCAGCAGCTTAGCCGAATTTGCTGAAGCTTTCTTT	CASSLAEFAEAFF	TRBV7-6	TRBJ1-1	few	-
TGTGCCAGCAGCTTGTGGCTGGGTTCCTACGAGCAGTACTTC	CASSLWLGSYEQYF	TRBV5-8	TRBJ2-7	few	-
TGTGCTAGCAGCTTAGAGTCAGGGGATGAGCAGTTCTTC	CASSLESGDEQFF	TRBV7-7	TRBJ2-1	-	-
TGTGCCAGCAGCTTTAGACAGACCTACGAGCAGTACTTC	CASSFRQTYEQYF	TRBV7-2	TRBJ2-7	many	-
TGTGCCAGCAGCCGAGGCGGCATGGATACGCAGTATTTT	CASSRGGMDTQYF	TRBV7-3	TRBJ2-3	-	-
TGCAGTGCTAAGACTAGCAATGAGCAGTTCTTC	CSAKTSNEQFF	TRBV20-1	TRBJ2-1	few	-
TGTGCCAGCAGCTCCGTCTATGGCTACACCTTC	CASSSVYGYTF	TRBV7-9	TRBJ1-2	many	-
TGCGCCAGCAGCCGGCAAGCGGGAGACACCTACAATGAGCAGTTCTTC	CASSRQAGDTYNEQFF	TRBV5-1	TRBJ2-1	-	TRBD2
TGCGCCAGCAGCTTGGGGCTCGCGCAGTACTTC	CASSLGLAQYF	TRBV5-1	TRBJ2-7	few	-
TGTGCCAGCAGCCGACGGACAGGCCAAAAATTGACCCAGTACTTC	CASSRRTGQKLTQYF	TRBV6-1	TRBJ2-5	few	TRBD1
TGTGCCAGCAGTTTTGCAGGGGCTCAGCCCCAGCATTTT	CASSFAGAQPQHF	TRBV12-3/TRBV12-4	TRBJ1-5	few	-
TGTGCCAGCAGTTATACAGGGGCGGCGCAGCCCCAGCATTTT	CASSYTGAAQPQHF	TRBV12-3/TRBV12-4	TRBJ1-5	-	TRBD1